Below are 20 T cell receptor beta chains sequenced from a single sample in a study of blood T cell repertoires in COVID-19. Profiled with immunoSEQ multiplex PCR; TCRdb holds only in-frame clones, not every one. The table has about 36,000 clones, around 90% seen once; the top ten hold over 20%. The sequenced sample consisted of peripheral blood. Receptors originate from a man in his 60s with acute or convalescent COVID-19.

The chain combines TRBV4-1 with TRBJ1-1, with no clear D. The V gene lost 4 bases and the J gene lost 1 base, with 10 bases spanning the gap. This CDR3 has 14 amino acids. Per germline, CDR1 MGHRA and CDR2 YSYEKL. The CDR3 region has the DNA TGCGCCAGCAGCCCCGTAGTAAAGAACACTGAAGCTTTCTTT. Its translation is CASSPVVKNTEAFF.

The J gene is TRBJ1-3, the V gene TRBV6-5; no reliable D call. Trimming cost V 2 bases and J 2 bases, with 13 bases left between them. CDR1 is MNHEY, CDR2 SVGAGI, per germline. The length of the CDR3 is 16 residues. CDR3 sequence reads: CASSYATEAPGNTIYF. The CDR3 DNA reads as TGTGCCAGCAGTTACGCGACCGAGGCCCCTGGAAACACCATATATTTT.

V usage is TRBV2 and J usage is TRBJ2-3; 7 nucleotides line up with TRBD1. J lost 0 bases, V lost 10 bases, and 10 bases had no gene match. This CDR3 is 15 amino acids long. Germline CDR1 reads SNHLY; CDR2 reads FYNNEI. CDR3 sequence reads: CATSRGTASTDTQYF. CDR3 nucleotides: TGTGCCACCTCCAGGGGGACAGCCAGCACAGATACGCAGTATTTT.

The chain uses TRBV6-1 and TRBJ2-1, with D maybe TRBD2 (6 bases). In germline, CDR1 is MNHNS, CDR2 SASEGT. The CDR3 sequence is 16 residues long. The germline V and J ends were trimmed by 3 bases and 2 bases, with 14 bases remaining between them. CDR3 DNA: TGTGCCAGCAGTGAGTGGCTAACGGGGGCCTACAATGAGCAGTTCTTC. Encoded protein: CASSEWLTGAYNEQFF.

The genes are TRBV18 and TRBJ2-1; 13 nucleotides agree with TRBD2. The CDR3 runs to 16 residues. V dropped 3 bases and J dropped 9; count of bases not matched to a gene: 8. Germline assignment: CDR1 KGHSH and CDR2 LQKENI. The CDR3 reads CASSPQLAGGIGEQFF. The DNA of the CDR3 is TGTGCCAGCTCACCTCAACTAGCGGGAGGGATAGGTGAGCAGTTCTTC.

A single count supports this clone. The rearrangement uses TRBV10-1 and TRBJ2-3, with 10 bases matching TRBD1. The CDR3 totals 14 residues. The V gene end was trimmed by 3 bases and the J gene end by 7 bases; junction bases not matched to a gene: 4. Germline V CDR1 and CDR2: WNHNN, SYGVQD (reference sequence). The CDR3 nucleotides read TGCGCCAGCAGTGAACGGACAGGGGGAAATACGCAGTATTTT. Amino acids: CASSERTGGNTQYF.

V and J are TRBV29-1 and TRBJ2-1; maybe TRBD2 (6 bases). This CDR3 region has 15 residues. V was clipped by 3 bases and J by 6 bases, with 18 bases between them. CDR1 and CDR2 (germline): SQVTM, ANQGSEA. Written as DNA, the CDR3 is TGCAGCGTTGATGGGACTCTGGGGTATGGCAATGAGCAGTTCTTC. Encoded protein: CSVDGTLGYGNEQFF.

This clone was observed a single time. The chain combines TRBV5-1 with TRBJ2-2; TRBD2 might be the D (6 bases). V lost 0 bases and J 2 bases, leaving 11 bases between the germline ends. Germline CDR1 reads SGHRS; CDR2 reads YFSETQ. The CDR3 length is 16 residues. The CDR3 coding sequence is TGCGCCAGCAGCTTGGTGGTGGGACTCAACACCGGGGAGCTGTTTTTT. Protein product: CASSLVVGLNTGELFF.

V and J are TRBV19 and TRBJ1-1; TRBD1 aligns across 10 bases. This CDR3 contains 16 residues. CDR1 is LNHDA, CDR2 SQIVND, per germline (reference sequence). Unmatched junction bases numbered 5, after V lost 4 bases and J lost 0 bases. CDR3 residues: CASSRGQGSMNTEAFF. The DNA of the CDR3 is TGTGCCAGTAGTAGGGGACAGGGGAGTATGAACACTGAAGCTTTCTTT.

The chain joins TRBV11-2 to TRBJ2-7, with 9 bases lining up with TRBD1. Germline assignment: CDR1 SGHAT and CDR2 FQNNGV. The CDR3 covers 16 residues. V shed 0 bases and J 6 bases; nucleotides not matched to a gene: 9. CDR3 amino acids: CASSLDPGTGLTEQYF. The CDR3 nucleotides read TGTGCCAGCAGCTTAGACCCCGGGACAGGGCTAACCGAGCAGTACTTC.

This sequence joins TRBV7-2 and TRBJ2-3; tentatively, D is TRBD2 (6 bases). The germline V gene has CDR1 SGHTA and CDR2 FQGNSA. Trimming removed 6 bases from V and 6 bases from J, with 13 bases in between. The CDR3 runs to 13 residues. This CDR3 is CASSMRGPDTQYF. The CDR3 DNA reads as TGTGCCAGCAGTATGCGGGGCCCGGATACGCAGTATTTT.

The chain carries TRBV21-1 and TRBJ2-7; the table's D call of TRBD2 was not tested on the DNA. TRBV21-1 is recorded as a pseudogene. CDR3 length: 17 residues. The CDR3 spells CASSKACLAGVAEEQYF. CDR3 sequence (DNA): TGTGCCAGCAGCAAAGCCTGCCTAGCGGGAGTTGCGGAGGAGCAGTACTTC.

This chain joins TRBV6-4 and TRBJ1-1; maybe TRBD1 (5 bases). V was clipped by 6 bases and J by 1 base, with 15 bases between them. The CDR3 loop spans 15 amino acids. CDR1 is MRHNA and CDR2 is SNTAGT in the germline V gene. The CDR3: CASSVTAGKNTEAFF. CDR3 DNA: TGTGCCAGCAGCGTTACCGCAGGGAAGAACACTGAAGCTTTCTTT.

The DNA for the CDR3 is TGTGCCAGCAGCGTAGATCAGACTACCGAAGAGACCCAGTACTTC. Encoded protein: CASSVDQTTEETQYF. V and J are TRBV9 and TRBJ2-5, with a weak D call TRBD2 (5 bases). The CDR3 length is 15 residues. Germline assignment: CDR1 SGDLS and CDR2 YYNGEE. V gave up 0 bases and J gave up 3 bases, with 12 bases separating them.

The chain combines TRBV5-1 with TRBJ2-3; 15 bases are a match to TRBD2. CDR3 size: 19 residues. From germline, CDR1 is SGHRS and CDR2 YFSETQ. The V segment lost 3 bases and the J segment 0 bases; nucleotides outside the gene matches: 8. The CDR3 coding sequence is TGCGCCAGCAGCTCGGGACTAGCGGGAGGAGTCCCTAGCACAGATACGCAGTATTTT. As protein: CASSSGLAGGVPSTDTQYF.

The chain links TRBV5-5 to TRBJ1-4; D is undetermined. The V and J ends lost 3 bases and 8 bases respectively, with 14 bases between them. The CDR3 extends over 14 amino acids. In germline, CDR1 is SGHKS, CDR2 YYEKEE (reference sequence). DNA of the CDR3: TGTGCCAGCAGCTATGGAGGGAATGTGGAAAAACTGTTTTTT. This codes for CASSYGGNVEKLFF.

J is TRBJ1-2 and V is TRBV2; 7 positions agree with TRBD1. Germline V gene data show CDR1 as SNHLY and CDR2 as FYNNEI. The CDR3 totals 14 residues. With 6 bases clipped from V and 5 bases from J, the junction kept 9 bases outside the gene matches. CDR3 sequence reads: CASRGPGQQYGYTF. CDR3 DNA: TGTGCCAGCAGGGGTCCGGGACAGCAATATGGCTACACCTTC.

The V and J genes are TRBV25-1 and TRBJ2-5, with a possible D match to TRBD1 (6 bases). The CDR3 spans 12 residues. Germline CDR1 MGHDK, CDR2 SYGVNS. With 8 bases removed from V and 7 bases from J, the gap between germline ends came to 14 bases. The CDR3 DNA follows: TGTGCCAGCGCGACAGGTCCACGGACCCAGTACTTC. Translated, it gives CASATGPRTQYF.

This chain uses TRBV18 with TRBJ1-1; 8 bases match TRBD1. The J segment lost 6 bases and the V segment lost 3 bases, leaving 0 bases of the junction unmatched. CDR1 and CDR2 (germline): KGHSH, LQKENI. This CDR3 is 12 amino acids long. CDR3 loop: CASSPDRAEAFF. The CDR3 DNA reads TGTGCCAGCTCACCGGACAGGGCTGAAGCTTTCTTT.

V gene TRBV19 combines with J gene TRBJ2-7; 10 bases are shared with TRBD1. CDR1 is LNHDA and CDR2 is SQIVND in the germline V gene (reference sequence). This CDR3 has 16 amino acids. Trimming cost V 0 bases and J 6 bases; bases outside gene matches: 8. The CDR3 here is CASSIELRDRGCEQYV. The CDR3, as DNA: TGTGCCAGTAGTATAGAGCTCCGGGACAGGGGTTGCGAGCAGTACGTC.